These 13 T cell receptor beta chains came from one sample sequenced in a study of early T cells in non-severe SARS-CoV-2 infection. Using its own MiXCR run on the 5' RACE reads, TCRdb lists one record per CDR3 protein. The sample lists about 26,000 distinct CDR3 sequences; approximately 5% were seen once. Material: whole blood. These receptor sequences come from an adult who was a healthcare worker with PCR-confirmed SARS-CoV-2 infection or an uninfected control (not recorded which).

This clonotype was seen repeatedly, ten times or more. The chain employs TRBV28 and TRBJ1-5; D is possibly TRBD1 (6 bases). The V end was cut by 6 bases, the J end by 1 base, with 19 bases between. The germline V gene encodes CDR1 MDHEN and CDR2 SYDVKM. This CDR3 has 17 amino acids. The CDR3 DNA is TGTGCCAGCAGATACCACAGGGACTTTGGGAGCAATCAGCCCCAGCATTTT. Amino acids: CASRYHRDFGSNQPQHF.

This clonotype was recorded many times. V is TRBV5-5 and J is TRBJ1-1; TRBD1 matches 10 bases. V trimming: 1 base; J trimming: 1 base; junction bases outside the gene matches: 1. There are 15 residues in the CDR3. The germline gives CDR1 SGHKS, CDR2 YYEKEE (reference sequence). CDR3 sequence reads: CASSLWDRGNTEAFF. The CDR3 DNA reads TGTGCCAGCAGCTTGTGGGACAGGGGGAACACTGAAGCTTTCTTT. Variable domain in full (rest from reference TRBV5-5 and TRBJ1-1): DAGVTQSPTHLIKTRGQQVTLRCSPISGHKSVSWYQQVLGQGPQFIFQYYEKEERGRGNFPDRFSARQFPNYSSELNVNALLLGDSALYLCASSLWDRGNTEAFFGQGTRLTVV.

This clonotype was observed many times. J is TRBJ2-2 and V is TRBV6-1, with D possibly being TRBD1 (5 bases). Germline CDR1 and CDR2: MNHNS and SASEGT. The V end lost 5 bases, the J end lost 0 bases, and 10 bases lay between the germline ends. The CDR3 consists of 15 residues. The CDR3 sequence is CASSPDSANTGELFF. CDR3 in DNA: TGTGCCAGCAGTCCTGACAGCGCGAACACCGGGGAGCTGTTTTTT.

This clonotype was picked up a small number of times. This chain links TRBV6-5 with TRBJ2-7; D is possibly TRBD1 (6 bases). Germline V gene data show CDR1 as MNHEY and CDR2 as SVGAGI. This CDR3 region has 14 residues. Trimming stripped 6 bases from V and 0 bases from J, with 12 bases between. CDR3 amino acids: CASSRRGSSYEQYF. In DNA, the CDR3 is TGTGCCAGCAGCCGCAGGGGTAGCTCCTACGAGCAGTACTTC.

The chain joins TRBV14 to TRBJ2-1; unclear D gene. Trimming took off 5 bases at V and 6 bases at J, with 11 bases between the two ends. Germline CDR1 and CDR2: SGHDN and FVKESK. The CDR3 runs 13 residues. The DNA of the CDR3 is TGTGCCAGCAGCGCCCTTGCGGCCAATGAGCAGTTCTTC. It is translated as CASSALAANEQFF.

This clonotype is categorized as medium-sized. This chain connects TRBV19 to TRBJ2-7; D is unclear. The CDR3 covers 13 residues. Germline CDR1 is LNHDA and CDR2 is SQIVND (reference sequence). The V and J ends lost 1 base and 1 base respectively, with 5 bases between them. The CDR3 DNA reads as TGTGCCAGTAGTATAGGACGGTCCTACGAGCAGTACTTC. Translation gives CASSIGRSYEQYF.

V usage is TRBV10-3 and J usage is TRBJ2-7; perhaps TRBD1 as D (5 bases). The CDR3 covers 13 residues. V shed 6 bases and J shed 3 bases, with 12 bases lying between them. CDR1 and CDR2 from the germline V gene are ENHRY and SYGVKD. CDR3 residues: CAISIQDLYEQYF. For the CDR3, the DNA is TGTGCCATCAGCATACAGGACCTCTACGAGCAGTACTTC.

This clonotype was observed a handful of times. The chain recombines TRBV7-2 with TRBJ1-6; maybe TRBD1 (5 bases). Germline-derived CDR1 and CDR2 are SGHTA and FQGNSA. The V and J ends lost 4 bases and 0 bases respectively, with 16 bases between them. The CDR3 runs 18 residues. The DNA for the CDR3 is TGTGCCAGCAGCTCAGCCGGGACGGCGAGCTCCTATAATTCACCCCTCCACTTT. It codes for CASSSAGTASSYNSPLHF.

This clonotype was found many times. The chain recombines TRBV19 with TRBJ1-6; weak D call: TRBD1 (5 bases). V lost 5 bases and J lost 9, with 14 bases in between. The CDR3 length is 14 residues. Germline V gene data show CDR1 as LNHDA and CDR2 as SQIVND (reference sequence). The CDR3 spells CASSSAGKSSPLHF. CDR3 coding DNA: TGTGCCAGTAGTTCGGCAGGGAAAAGTTCACCCCTCCACTTT.

The V gene is TRBV5-1, the J gene TRBJ2-2; possibly TRBD1 for D (6 bases). This CDR3 spans 15 amino acids. The V gene's germline CDR1 is SGHRS and CDR2 YFSETQ. V was cut by 1 base and J by 1 base, with 8 bases left in between. The CDR3 DNA reads TGCGCCAGCAGCTTGTGGGGACAGAACACCGGGGAGCTGTTTTTT. As protein: CASSLWGQNTGELFF.

There are many counts of this clonotype. The chain uses TRBV7-9 and TRBJ2-5; D gene ambiguous. V was trimmed by 3 bases and J by 2 bases, leaving 4 bases between them. The length of the CDR3 is 12 residues. Germline CDR1 SEHNR, CDR2 FQNEAQ (reference sequence). The CDR3 spells CASSFEQETQYF. The CDR3 nucleotides read TGTGCCAGCAGCTTTGAGCAAGAGACCCAGTACTTC. Full variable domain (rest looked up from reference TRBV7-9 and TRBJ2-5): DTGVSQNPRHKITKRGQNVTFRCDPISEHNRLYWYRQTLGQGPEFLTYFQNEAQLEKSRLLSDRFSAERPKGSFSTLEIQRTEQGDSAMYLCASSFEQETQYFGPGTRLLVL.

The V call is TRBV12-3 or TRBV12-4, the J call TRBJ2-3, with D perhaps TRBD1 or TRBD2 (6 bases each). The CDR3 length is 13 residues. Trimming removed 5 bases at V and 4 bases at J, with 10 bases between. As DNA, the CDR3 is TGTGCCAGCAGTCACAGGGAGGCAGATACGCAGTATTTT. Its protein product is CASSHREADTQYF.

The J gene is TRBJ2-5, the V gene TRBV3-1; maybe TRBD1 (6 bases). The CDR3 consists of 16 residues. V shed 0 bases and J shed 6 bases, with 17 bases lying between them. Per the germline V gene, CDR1 is LGHDT and CDR2 is YNNKEL (reference sequence). The chain's CDR3 is CASSQERPGTRKTQYF. CDR3 sequence (DNA): TGTGCCAGCAGCCAAGAGCGACCAGGGACAAGGAAGACCCAGTACTTC.